This TCR beta chain was retrieved from a study of CD8+CD57+ T cells in acquired aplastic anemia. Study-wide context: The study obtained an average of 3.2 ug of DNA from sorted CD4+ and CD8+ cells.

The template used for profiling TCR beta VDJ and CDR3 was genomic DNA. TCRdb recomputed calls from the reads with MiXCR, one row per CDR3 protein. The sample holds about 190,000 distinct CDR3 sequences, less than 70% seen once. CDR3 length equals 14 residues. The V gene lost 3 bases and the J gene lost 8 bases, with 15 bases spanning the gap. CDR1 SGHRS and CDR2 YFSETQ come from the germline V gene. V usage is TRBV5-1 and J usage is TRBJ2-1; no firm D call. The sequencing sample was made of sorted CD4+, CD8+, or CD8+CD57+ T cells (not recorded which) from PBMCs. The TCR was taken from a human donor in good health, serving as a control. The CDR3 DNA is TGCGCCAGCAGCTCTGTACGGATCGGCGATGAGCAGTTCTTC. As protein: CASSSVRIGDEQFF.